A selection of T cell receptor beta chains follows, all from one sample in a study of vaccination and CD4 T cells after COVID-19. No antigen is known for these receptors. TCRdb reprocessed the PCR reads via MiXCR and lists one record per CDR3 protein. The sample has more than 15,000 distinct CDR3 sequences, 54% seen once. Sequencing used cultured CD4+ T cells from blood, obtained after SARS-CoV-2 vaccination. These receptors were taken from a human donor with COVID-19. The conserved cysteine and the conserved F or W are not part of the CDR3 here. Fields, in order: J gene, V gene, CDR3 protein.

J gene: TRBJ1-2; V gene: TRBV6-1; CDR3 protein: ASTLPGRGYT
J gene: TRBJ1-1; V gene: TRBV2; CDR3 protein: AGREGANTEAF
J gene: TRBJ2-7; V gene: TRBV27; CDR3 protein: ASSSRMGKQY
J gene: TRBJ1-2; V gene: TRBV7-2; CDR3 protein: ASSRIRTGRNGYT
J gene: TRBJ1-5; V gene: TRBV2; CDR3 protein: ASSVQSGPNQPQH
J gene: TRBJ2-7; V gene: TRBV27; CDR3 protein: ASSRSGGHEQY
J gene: TRBJ1-2; V gene: TRBV12-3/TRBV12-4; CDR3 protein: ASSLRQESPYGYT
J gene: TRBJ2-5; V gene: TRBV5-4; CDR3 protein: ASSAGQRGETQY
J gene: TRBJ2-5; V gene: TRBV5-1; CDR3 protein: ASSLFPGPQETQY
J gene: TRBJ1-5; V gene: TRBV7-2; CDR3 protein: ASSLRYDQPQH
J gene: TRBJ2-5; V gene: TRBV29-1; CDR3 protein: SVEDRQETQY
J gene: TRBJ1-3; V gene: TRBV6-1; CDR3 protein: ASSESGRQNSGNTIY
J gene: TRBJ1-5; V gene: TRBV6-2/TRBV6-3; CDR3 protein: ASSYDKGSNQPQH
J gene: -; V gene: TRBV5-5; CDR3 protein: ASSLVWTGGETQY
J gene: TRBJ1-6; V gene: TRBV6-1; CDR3 protein: ASTTFWGNSPLH
J gene: TRBJ1-1; V gene: TRBV25-1; CDR3 protein: ASSEEQEANTEAF
J gene: TRBJ1-1; V gene: TRBV11-3; CDR3 protein: ASSSEGLGNTEAF
J gene: TRBJ1-1; V gene: TRBV7-8; CDR3 protein: ASNDMAGSLTEAF
J gene: TRBJ1-1; V gene: TRBV7-2; CDR3 protein: ASSPQIGRSTEAF
J gene: TRBJ2-5; V gene: TRBV20-1; CDR3 protein: SARDQGWETQY
J gene: TRBJ2-7; V gene: TRBV7-6; CDR3 protein: ASSLGQGVEQY
J gene: TRBJ2-7; V gene: TRBV6-1; CDR3 protein: ASRKTGGEQY
J gene: TRBJ2-3; V gene: TRBV10-1; CDR3 protein: ASSPQGLTDTQY
J gene: TRBJ1-3; V gene: TRBV6-1; CDR3 protein: ASSPLTYRGRDTIY